This T cell receptor (beta chain) stems from a study of glioma-infiltrating T cells. Germline V gene data show CDR1 as MNHNS and CDR2 as SASEGT. The CDR3 sequence is 14 residues long. V lost 2 bases, J lost 6 bases, and 3 bases stayed unmatched. General study points: Above-expected tissue-blood divergence occurred in all gliomas, most in low-grade ones.

TCR alpha and beta CDR3 regions were amplified from RNA using iRepertoire nested multiplex PCR. TCRdb processed the multiplex PCR reads anew with MiXCR; each CDR3 protein has one entry. The data contain over 120,000 distinct CDR3 sequences, 39% of them singletons. This clonotype has a handful of counts. The target antigen is unknown. Sequenced material: glioma tissue, nonneoplastic brain tissue, or PBMCs (not recorded which). The J gene is TRBJ1-5, the V gene TRBV6-1; 8 nucleotides agree with TRBD1. The sequence came from a human donor with low-grade glioma or glioblastoma, undergoing nonglioma brain surgery, or in good health (not recorded which). The CDR3 nucleotides read TGTGCCAGCAGTGAACTTACAGGGGGTCAGCCCCAGCATTTT. It specifies CASSELTGGQPQHF.